This T cell receptor (beta chain) was profiled in a study of blood T cell repertoires in COVID-19. Study summary: Sites in the United States, Italy and Spain provided acute and convalescent COVID-19 samples.

The count of this clone is one. The CDR3 sequence is 21 residues long. V was pared by 0 bases and J by 4 bases, with 21 bases of the junction left unmatched. Germline assignment: CDR1 SGDLS and CDR2 YYNGEE. Some clones are missing from TCRdb's copy, which holds only in-frame ones; the method was immunoSEQ multiplex PCR. The sample consists of tens of thousands of clones, just under 85% of them appearing once. The sequence was obtained from a man aged 55 to 70 with acute or convalescent COVID-19. Sample: peripheral blood. The chain couples TRBV9 to TRBJ1-3, with 8 bases lining up with TRBD1. The CDR3 protein is CASSVEGGATGALAWGNTIYF. The CDR3 DNA is TGTGCCAGCAGCGTAGAAGGAGGGGCGACAGGGGCACTGGCGTGGGGAAACACCATATATTTT. The full variable domain, rest sourced from reference TRBV9 and TRBJ1-3, is DSGVTQTPKHLITATGQRVTLRCSPRSGDLSVYWYQQSLDQGLQFLIQYYNGEERAKGNILERFSAQQFPDLHSELNLSSLELGDSALYFCASSVEGGATGALAWGNTIYFGEGSWLTVV.